These 12 T cell receptor beta chains came from one sample sequenced in a study of T-cell reconstitution after alpha-beta-depleted transplantation in children. TCRbeta library preparation incorporated unique molecular identifiers. TCRdb re-analysed the PCR reads in MiXCR, keeping a single row per CDR3 protein. Of approximately 45,000 distinct CDR3 sequences listed, 40% to 65% are singletons. Sequencing used peripheral blood, obtained before TCRalphabeta/CD19-depleted stem cell transplant. The receptors were gathered from a boy younger than two with SCID, due to receive a stem cell transplant.

The chain has TRBV6-4 and TRBJ1-5; 12 bases are a match to TRBD1. The CDR3 extends over 18 amino acids. Germline V lookup: CDR1 MRHNA, CDR2 SNTAGT. V was pared by 2 bases and J by 0 bases, with 5 bases of the junction left unmatched. For the CDR3, the DNA is TGTGCCAGCAGTGACCCGGGACAGGGGGCCTATAGCAATCAGCCCCAGCATTTT. Protein product: CASSDPGQGAYSNQPQHF.

V and J are TRBV27 and TRBJ1-2; tentatively, D is TRBD1 (6 bases). Trimming left V 4 bases short and J 2 bases short, with 14 bases between. Germline V lookup: CDR1 MNHEY, CDR2 SMNVEV (reference sequence). The CDR3 is 15 residues long. The CDR3 DNA is TGTGCCAGCAGTTCTGGGGGGCAAACAAACTATGGCTACACCTTC. Residues: CASSSGGQTNYGYTF.

CDR3 DNA sequence: TGTGCCAGCAGCTTAGGGGCGGGGGGGCCCACAGATACGCAGTATTTT. Amino acids: CASSLGAGGPTDTQYF. The V gene is TRBV7-2, the J gene TRBJ2-3; TRBD2 aligns across 9 bases. J was trimmed by 2 bases and V by 1 base; bases with no gene match: 4. The CDR3 runs 16 residues. In germline, CDR1 is SGHTA, CDR2 FQGNSA.

The chain recombines TRBV20-1 with TRBJ2-7, with D perhaps matching TRBD1 (5 bases). The germline V gene has CDR1 DFQATT and CDR2 SNEGSKA (reference sequence). The V end lost 3 bases, the J end lost 3 bases, and 18 bases lay between the germline ends. The CDR3 contains 15 residues. CDR3 sequence (DNA): TGCAGTGCTAGTAAGTCTGGTACAGGAGTCTACGAGCAGTACTTC. Amino acid sequence: CSASKSGTGVYEQYF.

This clonotype has a handful of counts. This rearrangement joins TRBV20-1 to TRBJ2-1; a possible D gene is TRBD2 (6 bases). The germline V gene encodes CDR1 DFQATT and CDR2 SNEGSKA (reference sequence). The V end was cut by 0 bases, the J end by 7 bases, with 16 bases between. The CDR3 runs 15 residues. The CDR3 is CSAREGGLEVNEQFF. The CDR3 nucleotides read TGCAGTGCTAGAGAGGGAGGTTTGGAGGTGAATGAGCAGTTCTTC.

CDR3 nucleotide sequence: TGTGCCAGCAGCCAAGATTTGGGGGGCGAGTATGGCTACACCTTC. Protein: CASSQDLGGEYGYTF. The rearrangement joins TRBV4-2 to TRBJ1-2, with a weak D call TRBD1 (6 bases). The CDR3 has 15 residues. Germline CDR1 and CDR2: LGHNA and YNFKEQ. Between the trimmed V and J ends, which lost 0 bases and 5 bases, there was a span of 13 bases.

The V call is TRBV29-1, the J call TRBJ2-1; D remains unclear. Trimming stripped 8 bases from V and 4 bases from J, with 3 bases between. Germline CDR1 SQVTM, CDR2 ANQGSEA. The CDR3 is 9 amino acids. This CDR3 is CSWYNEQFF. The CDR3 nucleotides are TGCAGCTGGTACAATGAGCAGTTCTTC.

The rearrangement joins TRBV15 to TRBJ2-1; 13 bases match TRBD2. The J segment lost 2 bases and the V segment lost 5 bases, leaving 9 bases of the junction unmatched. The CDR3 covers 18 residues. Germline lookup yields CDR1 LNHNV and CDR2 YYDKDF (reference sequence). In DNA, the CDR3 is TGTGCCACCAGCCAAAACTCAGGGACTAGCGGGGCCTACAATGAGCAGTTCTTC. Translation: CATSQNSGTSGAYNEQFF.

The chain is built from TRBV28 and TRBJ1-1; a possible D gene is TRBD1 (5 bases). With 5 bases removed from V and 1 base from J, the gap between germline ends came to 11 bases. This CDR3 comprises 14 residues. The germline gives CDR1 MDHEN, CDR2 SYDVKM. The CDR3 loop reads CASSKRGANTEAFF. As DNA, the CDR3 is TGTGCCAGCAGTAAACGAGGGGCGAACACTGAAGCTTTCTTT.

This clonotype occurred a few times. The V call is TRBV7-2, the J call TRBJ2-1; 13 bases are a match to TRBD2. Germline-derived CDR1 and CDR2 are SGHTA and FQGNSA. Germline trimming cut 5 bases from V and 2 bases from J; bases unmatched to any gene: 6. The CDR3 spans 17 residues. The CDR3 DNA sequence: TGTGCCAGCAGCCCAGGACTAGCGGGGGCCACCTACAATGAGCAGTTCTTC. Encoded protein: CASSPGLAGATYNEQFF. Full variable domain (remainder filled in from reference TRBV7-2 and TRBJ2-1): GAGVSQSPSNKVTEKGKDVELRCDPISGHTALYWYRQSLGQGLEFLIYFQGNSAPDKSGLPSDRFSAERTGGSVSTLTIQRTQQEDSAVYLCASSPGLAGATYNEQFFGPGTRLTVL.

The J gene is TRBJ1-2, the V gene TRBV7-2; 7 bases agree with TRBD1. This CDR3 is built from 14 residues. Germline CDR1 is SGHTA and CDR2 is FQGNSA. With V trimmed by 2 bases and J by 0 bases, 0 bases remained unmatched. The CDR3: CASSLQGANYGYTF. The CDR3 DNA is TGTGCCAGCAGCTTACAGGGGGCTAACTATGGCTACACCTTC.

J is TRBJ2-7 and V is TRBV4-1, with TRBD1 identical over 7 bases. The CDR3 is made up of 16 amino acids. CDR1 and CDR2 from the germline V gene are MGHRA and YSYEKL. Trimming removed 3 bases from V and 2 bases from J; junction bases left unmatched: 10. CDR3 bases: TGCGCCAGCAGCCACCAAGACAGGGTTGGGACCTACGAGCAGTACTTC. As protein: CASSHQDRVGTYEQYF.